This T cell receptor (beta chain) was recorded in a study of cytomegalovirus exposure and HLA in healthy donors. Regarding the study as a whole: Common viral pathogens were later found to be apparently linked to several of the most significant clusters. Upon later analysis, HLA-associated TCR beta chains proved more clonally expanded than other, equally common chains.

A multiplex PCR was run with 60 Vbeta primers and 13 Jbeta primers. Sequencing was performed with immunoSEQ multiplex PCR; in TCRdb, only in-frame clones are kept and a portion is missing. This repertoire includes some 62,000 clones. The germline V gene has CDR1 SGDLS and CDR2 YYNGEE. There are 14 residues in the CDR3. The germline V and J ends were trimmed by 3 bases and 5 bases, with 14 bases remaining between them. Concerning this clone: Its antigen remains unknown.

V and J are TRBV9 and TRBJ1-1; possible D gene TRBD1, 5 bases. This TCR was recovered from a man aged 25 to 45 in good health and CMV-seropositive. The sequenced sample was PBMCs. CDR3 coding DNA: TGTGCCAGCAGCGCACAATGGAGGGGAACTGAAGCTTTCTTT. Its protein product is CASSAQWRGTEAFF.